This T cell receptor beta chain is from a study of shared clonotypes between healthy human individuals. This CDR3 has 12 residues. The germline V and J ends were trimmed by 3 bases and 6 bases, with 6 bases remaining between them. Germline V gives CDR1 SGHTA, CDR2 FQGNSA. General study results and limits: Clonotypes shared by all four sorted-subset donors had higher generation probabilities than non-shared clonotypes. Richness estimates generally favored naive over memory subsets.

Details on this clone: Antigen unknown.

Per the authors' pipeline: In the immunoSEQ data, sequences were junction-only and lacked quality scores, so filtering differed. Profiled with immunoSEQ multiplex PCR; TCRdb holds only in-frame clones, not every one. The DNA was the basis for D and trimming; V, J and clone size are from that table. The repertoire consists of around 2,000,000 clones, with just under 95% occurring once and the leading ten covering 1.2%. The naive CD8 population came from CD45RO-negative cells selected for CCR7, without terminally differentiated effector memory CD45RA+ cells. All donors qualified as healthy HIV-negative adults and had experienced no recent acute infections or vaccinations.

This TCR came from a man aged 18-30 years in good health. The rearrangement links TRBV7-2 to TRBJ2-1; no clear D gene. The sample was naive CD8+ T cells sorted from blood. The DNA for the CDR3 is TGTGCCAGCAGCTTGGGGTTCAATGAGCAGTTCTTC. It yields the protein CASSLGFNEQFF.